The 26 T cell receptor beta chains reported below all come from one sample, sequenced in a study of regulatory T cells in long-lasting Graves disease. Investigators prepared the TCR beta libraries by applying iRepertoire HTBI primers and Arm-PCR of CDR3 regions. TCRdb reprocessed the multiplex PCR reads via MiXCR and lists one record per CDR3 protein. Among just over 600,000 distinct CDR3 sequences listed, roughly 15% were seen once. Time point denoted: newly diagnosed GD, antithyroid drugs for less than 3 months. From PBMCs, RNA was extracted and then used to make the TCR library. The data were also submitted as part of a second study, on T cells in Graves' hyperthyroidism and ophthalmopathy.

The input for sequencing was peripheral blood mononuclear cells (PBMCs), taken at new diagnosis, from a patient treated with antithyroid drugs. These receptors were collected from a woman in her thirties with Graves disease.

Ten or more counts support this clonotype. The V and J genes are TRBV7-3 and TRBJ2-3, with 13 bases identical to TRBD2. Germline V gene lookup returns CDR1 SGHTA and CDR2 FQGTGA. The CDR3 runs to 19 residues. Trimming cost V 3 bases and J 1 base; bases outside gene matches: 10. CDR3 in DNA: TGTGCCAGCAGCTTCTCAGCGGGGACTAGCGGGACTCGCACAGATACGCAGTATTTT. Amino acid sequence: CASSFSAGTSGTRTDTQYF.

This clonotype was counted at least ten times. The chain couples TRBV12-3 or TRBV12-4 to TRBJ2-7, with TRBD1 identical over 7 bases. Trimming took 5 bases from V and 6 from J; bases not matched to a gene: 16. The CDR3 runs 16 residues. The chain's CDR3 is CASSTQGLSDRAEQYF. The DNA of the CDR3 is TGTGCCAGCAGTACCCAGGGTTTAAGTGACAGGGCCGAGCAGTACTTC.

The sample holds many counts of this clonotype. The chain employs TRBV27 and TRBJ2-5; possibly TRBD1 for D (6 bases). This CDR3 comprises 18 residues. Germline V gene lookup returns CDR1 MNHEY and CDR2 SMNVEV (reference sequence). The V end was cut by 4 bases, the J end by 5 bases, with 26 bases between. Written as DNA, the CDR3 is TGTGCCAGCAGTTCCCGATCCCCCAACAGGGCCCGAGGGGAGACCCAGTACTTC. Translating gives CASSSRSPNRARGETQYF.

This chain's CDR3 is CASSESQTSGSMHTQYF. CDR3 coding DNA: TGTGCCAGCAGTGAATCCCAGACTAGCGGGAGTATGCATACGCAGTATTTT. This chain joins TRBV25-1 and TRBJ2-3; 12 positions match TRBD2. This CDR3 comprises 17 residues. Germline values: CDR1 MGHDK, CDR2 SYGVNS. The V gene end was trimmed by 1 base and the J gene end by 7 bases; junction bases not matched to a gene: 9.

In this sample, this clonotype turned up many times. The rearrangement uses TRBV2 and TRBJ2-3; D remains unclear. This CDR3 is 17 amino acids long. The V gene lost 6 bases and the J gene lost 0 bases, with 19 bases spanning the gap. CDR1 and CDR2 from the germline V gene are SNHLY and FYNNEI. CDR3 nucleotides: TGTGCCAGCAGGCGAACAGTTGTCGGCCCAAGCACAGATACGCAGTATTTT. Translation: CASRRTVVGPSTDTQYF.

This clonotype turned up a few times. The rearrangement joins TRBV19 to TRBJ1-1; TRBD1 aligns across 7 bases. With V trimmed by 6 bases and J by 5 bases, 9 bases remained unmatched. This CDR3 contains 14 residues. Germline lookup yields CDR1 LNHDA and CDR2 SQIVND (reference sequence). The CDR3, as DNA: TGTGCCAGTAGGGCACAGGGGCTTGGGACTGAAGCTTTCTTT. It codes for CASRAQGLGTEAFF.

This clonotype was found many times. This chain links TRBV7-2 with TRBJ2-7, with 7 bases aligning to TRBD2. From germline, CDR1 is SGHTA and CDR2 FQGNSA. CDR3 length: 17 residues. With 1 base clipped from V and 0 bases from J, the junction kept 9 bases outside the gene matches. This CDR3 is CASSLDLLADPSYEQYF. Written as DNA, the CDR3 is TGTGCCAGCAGCTTAGACCTCCTAGCGGACCCCTCCTACGAGCAGTACTTC.

This clonotype turned up a few times. The gene calls are TRBV6-5 and TRBJ2-2; D gene uncertain. Trimming stripped 4 bases from V and 0 bases from J, with 12 bases between. CDR3 length: 16 residues. In germline, CDR1 is MNHEY, CDR2 SVGAGI. The CDR3 is CASSLPRNANTGELFF. DNA for the CDR3: TGTGCCAGCAGTTTACCAAGGAACGCGAACACCGGGGAGCTGTTTTTT.

Many counts were recorded for this clonotype. The chain links TRBV6-1 to TRBJ2-5; D tentatively fits TRBD1 or TRBD2 (6 bases each). The germline V and J ends were trimmed by 6 bases and 2 bases, with 10 bases remaining between them. Germline CDR1 and CDR2: MNHNS and SASEGT. The CDR3 length is 13 residues. The CDR3 DNA sequence: TGTGCCAGCAGCCGGGGGCTTCAAGAGACCCAGTACTTC. Its translation: CASSRGLQETQYF.

The chain has TRBV20-1 and TRBJ1-1; D remains unclear. From germline, CDR1 is DFQATT and CDR2 SNEGSKA (reference sequence). V lost 0 bases and J 6 bases, leaving 14 bases between the germline ends. CDR3 length: 14 residues. The CDR3 sequence is CSARDAKTLPEAFF. In nucleotides, the CDR3 is TGCAGTGCTAGAGACGCGAAAACCCTCCCTGAAGCTTTCTTT.

On this clonotype itself: Here the CDR3 omits its conserved ending phenylalanine or tryptophan, so a read error is the likely source. The chain employs TRBV19 and TRBJ2-3; D may be TRBD2 (5 bases). In germline, CDR1 is LNHDA, CDR2 SQIVND (reference sequence). V shed 3 bases and J shed 2 bases, with 9 bases lying between them. CDR3 length: 14 amino acids. Here the CDR3 reads CASSISAPTDTQYS. As DNA, the CDR3 is TGTGCCAGTAGTATTAGCGCCCCCACAGATACGCAGTATTCT.

This clonotype has a handful of counts. V and J are TRBV20-1 and TRBJ2-7; 7 nucleotides agree with TRBD1. Germline V gene sequence: CDR1 DFQATT, CDR2 SNEGSKA (reference sequence). After removal of 8 bases from V and 7 bases from J, the junction contained 17 bases not matched to a gene. This CDR3 comprises 14 residues. This CDR3 reads CSTDLTGPPREQYF. The CDR3 bases are TGCAGTACTGATTTGACAGGGCCCCCTCGAGAGCAGTACTTC.

This clonotype was detected ten times or more. The chain uses TRBV6-1 and TRBJ2-2; D gene unclear. The CDR3 has 14 amino acids. Germline V lookup: CDR1 MNHNS, CDR2 SASEGT. V shed 8 bases and J shed 4 bases, with 14 bases lying between them. The CDR3 loop is CASSPKGATGELFF. The CDR3 DNA reads as TGTGCCAGCTCGCCCAAGGGTGCCACCGGGGAGCTGTTTTTT.

Regarding this clonotype: A single base separates this from a much larger clone, so it may be a read error. The CDR3 loop is CSASSQNQPQHF. The CDR3 coding sequence is TGCAGCGCTTCATCCCAAAATCAGCCCCAGCATTTT. The chain carries TRBV29-1 and TRBJ1-5; D is ambiguous. V was pared by 7 bases and J by 4 bases, with 11 bases between. The CDR3 has 12 residues. Germline CDR1 SQVTM, CDR2 ANQGSEA.

This clonotype came up a few times. The chain links TRBV20-1 to TRBJ2-1; D uncertain. The V gene's germline CDR1 is DFQATT and CDR2 SNEGSKA (reference sequence). The CDR3 has 13 residues. Trimming shortened V by 3 bases and J by 7 bases, and 13 bases separated the two germline ends. CDR3 amino acids: CSASWALRNEQFF. The CDR3 DNA reads as TGCAGTGCTAGCTGGGCCCTAAGGAATGAGCAGTTCTTC.

V and J are TRBV3-1 and TRBJ1-5, with 7 positions matching TRBD1. The germline V gene encodes CDR1 LGHDT and CDR2 YNNKEL (reference sequence). The CDR3 runs to 16 residues. The V and J ends lost 1 base and 2 bases, in that order; junction bases with no gene match: 5. The CDR3 is CASSQGRTGGNQPQHF. The CDR3 DNA follows: TGTGCCAGCAGCCAAGGTAGGACAGGAGGCAATCAGCCCCAGCATTTT.

This clonotype has ten or more counts. V is TRBV12-3 or TRBV12-4 and J is TRBJ1-3; the D gene is possibly TRBD1 (5 bases). This CDR3 spans 17 amino acids. V lost 6 bases to trimming and J lost 4 bases, with 22 bases between them. CDR3 DNA: TGTGCCAGCAGACCCTGGGGGGTTGGTAAAGGAGGAAACACCATATATTTT. Protein: CASRPWGVGKGGNTIYF.

There are many counts of this clonotype. The V gene is TRBV11-1, the J gene TRBJ2-7; a weak D match, TRBD2 (6 bases). The CDR3 consists of 13 residues. CDR1 is SGHAT, CDR2 FQDESV, per germline (reference sequence). Trimming removed 5 bases at V and 4 bases at J, with 12 bases between. The CDR3 bases are TGTGCCAGCAGCCCGGGACTGACGTACGAGCAGTACTTC. Translation: CASSPGLTYEQYF.

This clonotype was detected many times. This chain joins TRBV11-2 and TRBJ1-2; 10 bases are a match to TRBD1. The ends lost 3 bases at V and 7 bases at J; junction bases unmatched: 11. The CDR3 totals 16 residues. The germline gives CDR1 SGHAT, CDR2 FQNNGV. CDR3 nucleotides: TGTGCCAGCAGCTTTGGAACCGCCGGGACAGGGGTTGGCTACACCTTC. The encoded protein is CASSFGTAGTGVGYTF.

The sample holds many counts of this clonotype. The gene calls are TRBV2 and TRBJ2-5, with D uncertain. Germline V gene data show CDR1 as SNHLY and CDR2 as FYNNEI. The CDR3 length is 13 residues. Trimming took 7 bases from V and 9 from J, leaving 18 bases between them. This CDR3 reads CASTPPGPQAQYF. As DNA, the CDR3 is TGTGCCAGCACCCCGCCGGGCCCCCAGGCCCAGTACTTC.

This clonotype has a count of ten or more. The J gene is TRBJ1-2, the V gene TRBV3-1; 9 nucleotides agree with TRBD1. The junction had 4 bases not matched to a gene; V was cut back by 2 bases and J by 6 bases. The CDR3 consists of 14 residues. Germline CDR1 and CDR2: LGHDT and YNNKEL (reference sequence). CDR3 coding DNA: TGTGCCAGCAGCCAACGACAGGGGGGGAATGGCTACACCTTC. It yields the protein CASSQRQGGNGYTF.

The chain employs TRBV18 and TRBJ1-1; possibly TRBD1 for D (5 bases). Germline CDR1 reads KGHSH; CDR2 reads LQKENI. V dropped 6 bases and J dropped 1 base, with 15 bases sitting between them. The CDR3 is 15 amino acids. This CDR3 is CASSKPGTANTEAFF. The CDR3 coding sequence is TGTGCCAGCTCGAAACCCGGGACCGCGAACACTGAAGCTTTCTTT.

The J gene is TRBJ1-6, the V gene TRBV10-2; D is possibly TRBD1 (6 bases). Trimming cost V 6 bases and J 4 bases, with 10 bases left between them. CDR1 WSHSY and CDR2 SAAADI come from the germline V gene. This CDR3 is 14 amino acids long. CDR3 residues: CASRDTGYNSPLHF. In nucleotides, the CDR3 is TGCGCCAGCAGGGATACAGGGTATAATTCACCCCTCCACTTT.

In its sample, this clonotype was seen many times. The CDR3 nucleotides read TGTGCCAGCTCACCTCTAGACAACCATAGCAATCAGCCCCAGCATTTT. Residues: CASSPLDNHSNQPQHF. V gene TRBV18 combines with J gene TRBJ1-5; D not resolved. The CDR3 runs to 16 residues. Trimming removed 3 bases at V and 0 bases at J, with 12 bases between. The germline V gene encodes CDR1 KGHSH and CDR2 LQKENI.

The table lists this clonotype with many counts. The chain recombines TRBV20-1 with TRBJ2-1; D is ambiguous. From germline, CDR1 is DFQATT and CDR2 SNEGSKA (reference sequence). The V and J ends lost 4 bases and 8 bases respectively, with 6 bases between them. The CDR3 is 10 residues long. CDR3 sequence reads: CSANRDEQFF. The CDR3 nucleotides are TGCAGTGCTAACCGTGATGAGCAGTTCTTC.

This clonotype was recorded at least ten times. V and J are TRBV2 and TRBJ1-2; tentatively, D is TRBD1 (6 bases). Germline assignment: CDR1 SNHLY and CDR2 FYNNEI. Trimming stripped 7 bases from V and 6 bases from J, with 18 bases between. The CDR3 contains 14 residues. CDR3 region: CASTVVTDSHGYTF. The CDR3 DNA reads TGTGCCAGCACAGTCGTTACGGACAGCCATGGCTACACCTTC.